This T cell receptor (beta chain) appears in the sequencing data of a study of T cell responses to AZD1222 COVID-19 vaccine. With 0 bases clipped from V and 6 bases from J, the junction kept 4 bases outside the gene matches. Germline-derived CDR1 and CDR2 are LGHDT and YNNKEL (reference sequence). CDR3 size: 14 residues. TCRdb keeps only in-frame clones here, not all; method: immunoSEQ multiplex PCR. The sample has roughly 120,000 clones; more than 85% are singletons. Sequencing was performed on peripheral blood, taken 28 days after the second AZD1222 dose. The receptor was derived from an adult who received the AZD1222 COVID-19 vaccine. V gene TRBV3-1 (or the pseudogene TRBV3-2) combines with J gene TRBJ1-2, with 7 bases identical to TRBD1. CDR3 nucleotide sequence: TGTGCCAGCAGCCAAGACGGGACAGCTGATGGCTACACCTTC. Encoded protein: CASSQDGTADGYTF.